Detailed here is one TCR beta chain. The sample is drawn from a study of siplizumab effects on memory and regulatory T cells. The CDR3 extends over 12 amino acids. V lost 6 bases and J 2 bases, leaving 5 bases between the germline ends. Germline CDR1 is MGHDK and CDR2 is SYGVNS. TCRdb's table, derived via immunoSEQ multiplex PCR, lists solely in-frame clones and lacks some. The data contain more than 85,000 clones, roughly 90% of them singletons. The V gene is TRBV25-1, the J gene TRBJ1-3; D is possibly TRBD1 (5 bases). Sequenced: CD4+ T cells sorted from blood. This sequence was found in a human donor in good health. The DNA of the CDR3 is TGTGCCAGCAGGGGACCTGGAAACACCATATATTTT. Translated, it gives CASRGPGNTIYF.